This T cell receptor (beta chain) comes out of a study of T cells in Graves' hyperthyroidism and ophthalmopathy (dated by TCRdb to about 2019). At the level of the whole study: To identify TCR V-J signatures that set the groups apart, the researchers used a discovery cohort of roughly 100 patients, made up of approximately 43 with Graves' ophthalmopathy and about 55 with stable Graves' hyperthyroidism. The 75 to 100 discovery patients were randomly divided into training and test sets at a 7:3 ratio. Following sampling, methimazole starting at 30 mg daily was given to hyperthyroidism patients, and high-dose intravenous methylprednisolone was given to ophthalmopathy patients. Whether ophthalmopathy could be predicted prospectively was tested in an independent validation cohort made up of some 20 hyperthyroidism patients plus 17 patients who later progressed to ophthalmopathy. The study also compared thyroid tissue and blood T-cell repertoires from about six Graves' hyperthyroidism patients. The paper describes TCR Vbeta CDR3 sequencing of 135 peripheral blood samples, made up of 43 ophthalmopathy patients, roughly 75 hyperthyroidism patients and 17 progressor patients.

General study outcomes and caveats: Sample size was not statistically predetermined, and blinding of investigators to group allocation was not performed. Most expanded thyroid clonotypes (frequency above 0.001) were also detected in blood, suggesting blood repertoires may reflect thyroid immune responses. Ophthalmopathy was separated from stable hyperthyroidism by a 13 V-J signature model, with 85% to 90% sensitivity and 81% to 83% specificity obtained in cross-validation and 80%/75% obtained in testing. During validation, the model predicted progression to ophthalmopathy a median of around 6 months ahead of onset, with approximately 70% sensitivity and 72.22% specificity.

For this clonotype: Its recognized antigen is unknown. Within one base of it there is no much larger clone, and no base qualities were kept.

The TCR beta CDR3 regions were amplified from RNA transcripts. For the first round of RT-PCR on the TCR CDR3, the HTBI primer set was used together with the Qiagen OneStep RT-PCR kit. Libraries were constructed in a second round of multiplex PCR, after which size selection and purification were performed. Paired-end sequencing of the libraries was performed with 100 bp reads on an Illumina HiSeq2000. Processing in the source paper ran as follows. Raw data were processed with SOAPnuke, discarding reads with adapters, uncalled bases, mean Phred below 15, or no exact constant-primer or identifier match. COPE v1.2.5 was used to merge high-quality paired reads, and clonotypes were defined as unique nucleotide sequences. Clonotypes were aligned to IMGT TRBV, TRBD and TRBJ reference segments using MiTCR v1.1. The analysis was restricted to V-J combinations with a frequency above 0.0001, which together covered roughly 99% of the repertoires. The TCS score was defined as the ratio of F50 (clonal expansion) to E x V (chaos), calculated using BLOSUM62-based TCRdist between CDR3 peptides within each V-J. Welch's t-statistics and random forest reduced 500 to 650 V-J features to roughly 13, which were used in a naive Bayes classifier (R e1071). The similarity between thyroid and blood repertoires was quantified using the Morisita-Horn index. The raw public data were reprocessed by TCRdb itself: fastp quality trimming at Q25, MiXCR clonotype calling, in-frame beta chains only. A single entry per CDR3 protein holds the most common genes and DNA from its merged rows. The V and J calls follow TCRdb's processing rather than the paper's. The sample data list about 570,000 distinct CDR3 sequences, and just over 45% of these were observed just once. The biggest ten clones account for 15% to 20% of the sample.

Patients with uncontrolled infections, other autoimmune diseases, pregnancy or lactation were excluded. Diagnoses relied on clinical symptoms, serum thyroxine and TRAb, thyroid ultrasound and orbital computed tomography. Total RNA was extracted with Trizol reagent, and quality was checked on an Agilent 2100 Bioanalyzer. The specimen was peripheral blood or thyroid tissue (not recorded which). This TCR came from an adult woman with Graves' disease, either hyperthyroidism or ophthalmopathy (not recorded which).

The DNA sequence follows: TGTGCCAGCACTCGTGGGGAGGGTGGCTACGAGCAGTACTTC. It specifies CASTRGEGGYEQYF. Recombination connected TRBV6-5 to TRBJ2-7, with 7 bases in between that match TRBD2. Counted from cysteine to phenylalanine, this CDR3 has 14 amino acids. Kept here is only the CDR3 DNA, which spans 42 bases and is read in frame from base 1. Trimming removed 7 bases from V and 3 bases from J; the gene matches leave 9 bases unexplained. According to the germline V gene, CDR1 reads MNHEY and CDR2 reads SVGAGI.